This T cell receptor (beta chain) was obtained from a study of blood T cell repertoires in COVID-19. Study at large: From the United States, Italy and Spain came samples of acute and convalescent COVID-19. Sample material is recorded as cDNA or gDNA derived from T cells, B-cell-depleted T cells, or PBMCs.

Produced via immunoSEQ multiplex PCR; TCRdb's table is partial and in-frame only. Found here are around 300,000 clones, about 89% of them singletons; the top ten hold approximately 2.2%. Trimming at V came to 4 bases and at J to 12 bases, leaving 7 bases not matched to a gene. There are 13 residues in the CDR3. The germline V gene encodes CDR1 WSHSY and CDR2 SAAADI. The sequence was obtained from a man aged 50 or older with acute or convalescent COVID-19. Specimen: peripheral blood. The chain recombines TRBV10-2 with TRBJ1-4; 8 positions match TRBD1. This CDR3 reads CASSVQGARELFF. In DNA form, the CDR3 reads TGCGCCAGCAGTGTCCAGGGGGCGCGGGAACTGTTTTTT.